This T cell receptor beta chain was found in a study of T cell responses to AZD1222 COVID-19 vaccine. General study points: Close to half of spike-specific TCRs reportedly recognize unmutated variant regions. Regions 160-218 and 743-854 dominated among vaccine-associated CD4 TCRs spanning spike. Clonal diversity may have been underestimated, and the donors were mostly white British, with more females than males.

This CDR3 has 14 residues. Per the germline V gene, CDR1 is SGHVS and CDR2 is FQNEAQ. V was cut by 1 base and J by 1 base, with 8 bases left in between. To note about this clone: Its specificity is unknown.

Clones were read by immunoSEQ multiplex PCR, and TCRdb kept only the in-frame ones, dropping some. The repertoire holds 100,000 or so clones, with about 88% as singletons. Sample: peripheral blood, taken on day 0 of AZD1222 vaccination. This receptor was taken from an adult in good health. This chain joins TRBV7-8 and TRBJ2-7; D not resolved. DNA for the CDR3: TGTGCCAGCAGCTTAGGAGTGGGATCCTACGAGCAGTACTTC. The encoded protein is CASSLGVGSYEQYF.